The 28 T cell receptor beta chains presented below share a single source sample, sequenced in a study of T cells in Graves' hyperthyroidism and ophthalmopathy (dated by TCRdb to the late 2010s). Library generation was performed with multiplex PCR. The run used an Illumina HiSeq 2000. TCR beta CDR3 regions were amplified from RNA transcripts. The TCR CDR3 was subjected to a first round of RT-PCR using the HTBI primer set and the Qiagen OneStep RT-PCR kit. The public reads were reanalyzed by TCRdb: fastp trimming at Q25, MiXCR alignment, in-frame beta chains only. Rows are unified per CDR3 protein, each entry keeping the most common DNA and genes. The sample data list about 360,000 distinct CDR3 sequences, and about 13% of these were observed just once. The top ten constitute around 9.2% of the sample. Material: blood. The origin of the receptors is a woman younger than 30 with Graves' hyperthyroidism.

This clonotype was recorded at least ten times. The CDR3 spells CASSLGRQLNTEAFF. The CDR3 DNA sequence: TGTGCCAGCAGTCTAGGACGACAGTTGAACACTGAAGCTTTCTTT. This sequence joins TRBV6-1 and TRBJ1-1; tentative D call: TRBD1 (5 bases). Deletions cut 5 bases from V and 0 bases from J, with 13 bases between. The germline gives CDR1 MNHNS, CDR2 SASEGT. The length of the CDR3 is 15 residues.

This clonotype was counted many times. The chain is built from TRBV7-9 and TRBJ2-5; no clear D. Germline values: CDR1 SEHNR, CDR2 FQNEAQ (reference sequence). The V gene lost 3 bases and the J gene lost 5 bases, with 10 bases spanning the gap. There are 13 residues in the CDR3. DNA for the CDR3: TGTGCCAGCAGCTTCAACCTTGCGGAGACCCAGTACTTC. The encoded protein is CASSFNLAETQYF. Together with reference TRBV7-9 and TRBJ2-5, the CDR3 gives the full variable domain: DTGVSQNPRHKITKRGQNVTFRCDPISEHNRLYWYRQTLGQGPEFLTYFQNEAQLEKSRLLSDRFSAERPKGSFSTLEIQRTEQGDSAMYLCASSFNLAETQYFGPGTRLLVL.

At least ten counts were recorded for this clonotype. V is TRBV6-1 and J is TRBJ2-5, with D perhaps matching TRBD1 or TRBD2 (5 bases each). Germline loops: CDR1 MNHNS, CDR2 SASEGT. CDR3 length equals 14 residues. The V and J ends lost 6 bases and 3 bases respectively, with 14 bases between them. CDR3 sequence: CASRGTWAEETQYF. CDR3 DNA: TGTGCCAGCAGGGGGACCTGGGCGGAAGAGACCCAGTACTTC.

This clonotype was detected ten times or more. The chain links TRBV5-1 to TRBJ2-1; TRBD2 might be the D (6 bases). The CDR3 loop spans 15 amino acids. V shed 0 bases and J shed 7 bases, with 14 bases lying between them. Germline assignment: CDR1 SGHRS and CDR2 YFSETQ. The CDR3 region has the DNA TGCGCCAGCAGCTTGGGGGAAAAGGGGAGGAATGAGCAGTTCTTC. Translating gives CASSLGEKGRNEQFF.

This clonotype was recorded many times. The V and J genes are TRBV30 and TRBJ2-3, with D uncertain. The germline gives CDR1 GTSNPN, CDR2 SVGIG (reference sequence). The CDR3 sequence is 13 residues long. V dropped 3 bases and J dropped 1 base, with 8 bases sitting between them. CDR3 coding DNA: TGTGCCTGGAGGAAGTTAGGCACAGATACGCAGTATTTT. Translation: CAWRKLGTDTQYF.

This clonotype was observed at least ten times. The V and J genes are TRBV2 and TRBJ2-1; 10 bases match TRBD1. With V trimmed by 6 bases and J by 3 bases, 5 bases remained unmatched. The CDR3 extends over 15 amino acids. Germline lookup yields CDR1 SNHLY and CDR2 FYNNEI. The CDR3 is CASRTGTGVYNEQFF. CDR3 sequence (DNA): TGTGCCAGCAGGACCGGGACAGGGGTCTACAATGAGCAGTTCTTC.

This clonotype was seen ten or more times. The chain joins TRBV3-1 to TRBJ2-5, with TRBD2 identical over 7 bases. Germline values: CDR1 LGHDT, CDR2 YNNKEL (reference sequence). This CDR3 comprises 17 residues. The V gene end was trimmed by 0 bases and the J gene end by 4 bases; junction bases not matched to a gene: 11. The CDR3 coding sequence is TGTGCCAGCAGCCAAGAGCTACTAGCGAGAGCCCCAGAGACCCAGTACTTC. Encoded protein: CASSQELLARAPETQYF.

There are many counts of this clonotype. V is TRBV6-2 or TRBV6-3 and J is TRBJ1-1; no reliable D call. The CDR3 has 15 residues. The V and J ends lost 1 base and 1 base respectively, with 10 bases between them. Germline V gives CDR1 MNHEY, CDR2 SVGEGT. CDR3 coding DNA: TGTGCCAGCAGTTACTTTTCTCGGGGGAACACTGAAGCTTTCTTT. Translation: CASSYFSRGNTEAFF.

Many counts were recorded for this clonotype. V gene TRBV7-2 combines with J gene TRBJ2-7; D remains unclear. The CDR3 spans 18 residues. Germline CDR1 is SGHTA and CDR2 is FQGNSA. Trimming pared 1 base from V and 4 bases from J, leaving 23 bases between. For the CDR3, the DNA is TGTGCCAGCAGCTTAGTGGTCGGACCCACCCTTGGGTTTTACGAGCAGTACTTC. This encodes CASSLVVGPTLGFYEQYF.

This clonotype was observed at least ten times. The chain has TRBV7-9 and TRBJ1-1; D gene uncertain. Trimming left V 8 bases short and J 3 bases short, with 10 bases between. The CDR3 is 12 residues long. Germline CDR1 reads SEHNR; CDR2 reads FQNEAQ (reference sequence). CDR3 sequence (DNA): TGTGCCAGCGGATACAGTGACACTGAAGCTTTCTTT. It translates to CASGYSDTEAFF.

In DNA, the CDR3 is TGTGCCAGCAGTGGGGGGGAACCCTACGAGCAGTACTTC. Encoded protein: CASSGGEPYEQYF. The J gene is TRBJ2-7, the V gene TRBV28, with 7 bases identical to TRBD2. The CDR3 is made up of 13 amino acids. Trimming at V came to 5 bases and at J to 2 bases, leaving 3 bases not matched to a gene. Germline values: CDR1 MDHEN, CDR2 SYDVKM.

This clonotype appeared a few times. This chain connects TRBV13 to TRBJ1-1; 9 bases fit TRBD1. This CDR3 is 15 amino acids long. Germline V gives CDR1 PRHDT, CDR2 FYEKMQ (reference sequence). V lost 2 bases, J lost 5 bases, and 6 bases stayed unmatched. CDR3 loop: CASSLYRGRGTEAFF. CDR3 nucleotide sequence: TGTGCCAGCAGCTTATACAGGGGGCGAGGAACTGAAGCTTTCTTT.

This clonotype was seen ten or more times. The V call is TRBV28, the J call TRBJ2-1; D perhaps matches TRBD1 (6 bases). V was clipped by 7 bases and J by 5 bases, with 15 bases between them. CDR1 and CDR2 from the germline V gene are MDHEN and SYDVKM. The CDR3 length is 14 residues. The CDR3 coding sequence is TGTGCCAGCATATCCGGACAGTGGGACAATGAGCAGTTCTTC. Protein: CASISGQWDNEQFF.

This clonotype has just a few counts. The V call is TRBV6-1, the J call TRBJ2-5, with TRBD1 matching 7 bases. The CDR3 extends over 14 amino acids. Germline values: CDR1 MNHNS, CDR2 SASEGT. J gave up 0 bases and V 6 bases, and 4 bases lay outside the gene matches. The CDR3 protein is CASRRGTDQETQYF. CDR3 DNA: TGTGCCAGCAGGCGAGGGACAGACCAAGAGACCCAGTACTTC.

This clonotype has ten or more counts. The chain joins TRBV28 to TRBJ1-2, with TRBD1 identical over 7 bases. The CDR3 runs to 12 residues. Germline V CDR1 and CDR2: MDHEN, SYDVKM. With V trimmed by 5 bases and J by 8 bases, 5 bases remained unmatched. CDR3 loop: CASSLDRKGYTF. The CDR3 DNA reads TGTGCCAGCAGTCTGGACAGGAAAGGCTACACCTTC.

This clonotype showed up many times. The V and J genes are TRBV7-2 and TRBJ1-3; weak D call: TRBD1 (5 bases). The length of the CDR3 is 14 residues. Looked up from germline, CDR1 is SGHTA and CDR2 is FQGNSA. Trimming removed 4 bases at V and 13 bases at J, with 20 bases between. Here the CDR3 DNA reads TGTGCCAGCAGCTCGAACCGGGCTGGGGGAAAGATATATTTT. It translates to CASSSNRAGGKIYF.

The V call is TRBV4-3, the J call TRBJ2-3; D tentatively reads TRBD1 or TRBD2 (6 bases each). This CDR3 is built from 13 residues. Germline loops: CDR1 LGHNA, CDR2 YSLEER. V lost 5 bases and J 8 bases, leaving 14 bases between the germline ends. CDR3 amino acids: CASSGTGGSTQYF. Here the CDR3 DNA reads TGCGCCAGCAGCGGCACCGGGGGCAGTACGCAGTATTTT.

The chain uses TRBV12-3 or TRBV12-4 and TRBJ2-4, with unresolved D. V was shortened by 3 bases and J by 12 bases, with 15 bases between the two germline ends. This CDR3 contains 13 residues. The chain's CDR3 is CASSFVVVEPQYF. DNA for the CDR3: TGTGCCAGCAGTTTCGTCGTCGTCGAACCTCAGTACTTC.

This clonotype was observed at least ten times. This CDR3 reads CASSLTRSVADTQYF. CDR3 sequence (DNA): TGCGCCAGCAGCTTAACCCGTTCGGTGGCAGATACGCAGTATTTT. The chain couples TRBV5-1 to TRBJ2-3; D is uncertain. The CDR3 has 15 amino acids. Per the germline V gene, CDR1 is SGHRS and CDR2 is YFSETQ. V was shortened by 2 bases and J by 4 bases, with 14 bases between the two germline ends.

This chain uses TRBV18 with TRBJ1-1, with D possibly being TRBD1 (6 bases). There are 15 residues in the CDR3. Deletions cut 4 bases from V and 1 base from J, with 13 bases between. Germline V gives CDR1 KGHSH, CDR2 LQKENI. CDR3 sequence reads: CASSLAPGQNTEAFF. CDR3 DNA sequence: TGTGCCAGCTCACTGGCTCCGGGACAGAACACTGAAGCTTTCTTT.

In this sample, this clonotype turned up many times. At one end the junction does not follow the germline gene, possibly because of a read error. The rearrangement links TRBV20-1 to TRBJ2-1; no clear D. The CDR3 runs 16 residues. Germline CDR1 is DFQATT and CDR2 is SNEGSKA (reference sequence). The CDR3 nucleotides are TGCAGTGCTAGGCCCCCATCAGGAGCGACCTACAATAAGCAGTTCTTC. It translates to CSARPPSGATYNKQFF.

The chain employs TRBV20-1 and TRBJ2-4; no firm D call. The V gene lost 5 bases and the J gene lost 6 bases, with 23 bases spanning the gap. CDR3 size: 16 residues. The germline gives CDR1 DFQATT, CDR2 SNEGSKA (reference sequence). CDR3 loop: CSAHSPIGPRRNIQYF. The CDR3 DNA reads TGCAGTGCTCACTCCCCCATAGGGCCCAGGAGAAACATTCAGTACTTC.

V usage is TRBV6-4 and J usage is TRBJ1-4; 8 bases line up with TRBD1. The CDR3 runs 15 residues. Per germline, CDR1 MRHNA and CDR2 SNTAGT. J was trimmed by 2 bases and V by 7 bases; bases with no gene match: 6. The CDR3 loop is CASTEGQVTNEKLFF. For the CDR3, the DNA is TGTGCCAGCACCGAGGGACAGGTCACTAATGAAAAACTGTTTTTT.

This clonotype was detected ten times or more. CDR3 in amino acids: CASTQGVYNEQFF. CDR3 in DNA: TGTGCCAGCACGCAGGGGGTCTACAATGAGCAGTTCTTC. The chain recombines TRBV2 with TRBJ2-1, with 7 bases lining up with TRBD1. V shed 7 bases, J shed 3 bases, and the junction held 3 bases outside the gene matches. This CDR3 spans 13 amino acids. Germline V gene data show CDR1 as SNHLY and CDR2 as FYNNEI.

Many counts were recorded for this clonotype. The chain uses TRBV20-1 and TRBJ2-1; 8 positions agree with TRBD2. V trimming: 1 base; J trimming: 8 bases; junction bases outside the gene matches: 7. The CDR3 runs to 14 residues. The germline CDR1 and CDR2 sequences are DFQATT and SNEGSKA (reference sequence). The CDR3 here is CSARAGLGADEQFF. The CDR3 nucleotides are TGCAGTGCTAGAGCGGGACTAGGGGCGGATGAGCAGTTCTTC.

As for this clonotype: This may be a read error, as it is one base from a much larger clone. The CDR3 DNA sequence: TGTGCCAGCAGGTCACCCCGGGTAAGGGGCTACGAGCAGTACTTC. As protein: CASRSPRVRGYEQYF. The rearrangement uses TRBV7-2 and TRBJ2-7; D possibly corresponds to TRBD1 (5 bases). This CDR3 contains 15 residues. V was clipped by 6 bases and J by 3 bases, with 18 bases between them. Germline V gives CDR1 SGHTA, CDR2 FQGNSA.

This clonotype was counted ten times or more. This rearrangement joins TRBV5-5 to TRBJ2-3; no reliable D call. With 4 bases removed from V and 2 bases from J, the gap between germline ends came to 5 bases. This CDR3 is built from 12 residues. Germline V lookup: CDR1 SGHKS, CDR2 YYEKEE (reference sequence). Here the CDR3 reads CASSAITDTQYF. As DNA, the CDR3 is TGTGCCAGCAGCGCCATCACAGATACGCAGTATTTT.

This clonotype was found many times. V is TRBV11-3 and J is TRBJ2-6; D remains ambiguous. Trimming removed 7 bases from V and 0 bases from J, with 13 bases in between. The CDR3 runs to 16 residues. Germline V gene data show CDR1 as SGHNT and CDR2 as YENEEA. The CDR3 reads CASKLRRFSGANVLTF. CDR3 DNA sequence: TGTGCCAGCAAGTTACGCCGCTTCTCTGGGGCCAACGTCCTGACTTTC. The full variable domain, completed using reference TRBV11-3 and TRBJ2-6, is EAGVVQSPRYKIIEKKQPVAFWCNPISGHNTLYWYLQNLGQGPELLIRYENEEAVDDSQLPKDRFSAERLKGVDSTLKIQPAELGDSAVYLCASKLRRFSGANVLTFGAGSRLTVL.